The present T cell receptor (beta chain) was sequenced within a study of blood T cell repertoires in COVID-19. Background on the study: Acute and convalescent COVID-19 specimens originated in the United States, Italy and Spain. From T cells, B-cell-depleted T cells, or PBMCs came the material, which was cDNA or gDNA.

Profiled with immunoSEQ multiplex PCR; TCRdb holds only in-frame clones, not every one. The sample has 50,000 to 70,000 clones, about nine tenths seen once; the top ten hold less than 9.5%. CDR1 is LNHDA and CDR2 is SQIVND in the germline V gene (reference sequence). The CDR3 loop spans 16 amino acids. V gave up 3 bases and J gave up 3 bases, with 15 bases separating them. This sequence originates from a woman of 80 years or more with active COVID-19. The rearrangement uses TRBV19 and TRBJ1-5, with D possibly matching TRBD1 (6 bases). Source material: peripheral blood. CDR3: CASSIGRGTINQPQHF. CDR3 DNA: TGTGCCAGTAGTATCGGCAGAGGGACAATCAATCAGCCCCAGCATTTT.